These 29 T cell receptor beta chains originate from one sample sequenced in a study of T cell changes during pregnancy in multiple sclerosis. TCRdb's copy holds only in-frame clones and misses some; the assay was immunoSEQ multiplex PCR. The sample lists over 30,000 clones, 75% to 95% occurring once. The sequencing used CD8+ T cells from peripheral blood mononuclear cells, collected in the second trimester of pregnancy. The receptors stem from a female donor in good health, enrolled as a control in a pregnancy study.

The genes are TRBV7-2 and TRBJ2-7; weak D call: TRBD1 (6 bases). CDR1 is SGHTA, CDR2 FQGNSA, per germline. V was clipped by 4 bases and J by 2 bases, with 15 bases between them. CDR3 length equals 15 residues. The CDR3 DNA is TGTGCCAGCAGCTCATGGGCAGGGGAAACCTACGAGCAGTACTTC. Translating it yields CASSSWAGETYEQYF.

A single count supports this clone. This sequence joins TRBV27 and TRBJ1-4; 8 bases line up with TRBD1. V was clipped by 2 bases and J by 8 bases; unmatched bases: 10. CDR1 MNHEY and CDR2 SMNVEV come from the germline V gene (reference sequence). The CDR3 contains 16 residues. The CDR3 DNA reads TGTGCCAGCAGTTTAAACCGGGACAGGAGAAACGAAAAACTGTTTTTT. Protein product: CASSLNRDRRNEKLFF.

CDR3 sequence (DNA): TGTGCCAGCAGTTACCGCAGGGGTTTGTACGAGCAGTACTTC. It codes for CASSYRRGLYEQYF. The chain is built from TRBV6-5 and TRBJ2-7, with a tentative D call TRBD1 (6 bases). The germline V gene encodes CDR1 MNHEY and CDR2 SVGAGI. Trimming took off 2 bases at V and 4 bases at J, with 12 bases between the two ends. The CDR3 loop spans 14 amino acids.

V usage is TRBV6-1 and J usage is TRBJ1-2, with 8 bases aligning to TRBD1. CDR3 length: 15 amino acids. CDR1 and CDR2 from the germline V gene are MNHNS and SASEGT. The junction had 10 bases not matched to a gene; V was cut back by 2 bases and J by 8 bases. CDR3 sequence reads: CASSEPGQGAEGYTF. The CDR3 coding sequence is TGTGCCAGCAGTGAACCGGGGCAGGGGGCTGAAGGCTACACCTTC.

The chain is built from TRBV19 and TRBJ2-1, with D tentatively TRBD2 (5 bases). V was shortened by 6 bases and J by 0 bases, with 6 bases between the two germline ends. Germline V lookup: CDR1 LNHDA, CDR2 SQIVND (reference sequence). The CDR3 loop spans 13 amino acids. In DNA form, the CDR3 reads TGTGCCAGTAGAGGGAGCTCCTACAATGAGCAGTTCTTC. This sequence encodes CASRGSSYNEQFF.

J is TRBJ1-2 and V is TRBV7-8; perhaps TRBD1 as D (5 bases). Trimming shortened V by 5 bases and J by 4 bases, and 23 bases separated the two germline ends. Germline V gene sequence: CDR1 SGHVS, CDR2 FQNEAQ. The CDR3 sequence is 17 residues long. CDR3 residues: CASSRRTDRLEGYGYTF. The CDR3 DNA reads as TGTGCCAGCAGCCGCCGGACCGACAGACTAGAGGGCTATGGCTACACCTTC.

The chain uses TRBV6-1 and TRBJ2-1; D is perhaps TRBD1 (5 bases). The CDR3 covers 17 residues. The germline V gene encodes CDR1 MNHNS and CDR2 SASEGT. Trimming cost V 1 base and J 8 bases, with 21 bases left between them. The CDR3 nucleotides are TGTGCCAGCAGTGAAGAAGGGGCCGCTTTCTCTACTTATGAGCAGTTCTTC. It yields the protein CASSEEGAAFSTYEQFF.

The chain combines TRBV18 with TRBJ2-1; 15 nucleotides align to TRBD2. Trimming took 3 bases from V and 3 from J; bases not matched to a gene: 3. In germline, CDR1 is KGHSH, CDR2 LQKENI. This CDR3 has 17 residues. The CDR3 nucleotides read TGTGCCAGCTCACCGTGGACTAGCGGGGGGGACTACAATGAGCAGTTCTTC. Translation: CASSPWTSGGDYNEQFF.

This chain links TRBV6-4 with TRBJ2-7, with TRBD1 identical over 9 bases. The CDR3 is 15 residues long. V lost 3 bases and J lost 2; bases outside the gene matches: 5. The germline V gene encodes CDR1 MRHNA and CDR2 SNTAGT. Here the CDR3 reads CASSEDGTGTYEQYF. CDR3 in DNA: TGTGCCAGCAGTGAGGATGGGACAGGGACCTACGAGCAGTACTTC.

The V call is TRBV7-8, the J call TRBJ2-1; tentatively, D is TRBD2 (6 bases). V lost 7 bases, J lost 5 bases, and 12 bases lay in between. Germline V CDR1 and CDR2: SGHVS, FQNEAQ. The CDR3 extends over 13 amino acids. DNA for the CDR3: TGTGCCAGCAACACCGGGGGTCACAATGAGCAGTTCTTC. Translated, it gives CASNTGGHNEQFF.

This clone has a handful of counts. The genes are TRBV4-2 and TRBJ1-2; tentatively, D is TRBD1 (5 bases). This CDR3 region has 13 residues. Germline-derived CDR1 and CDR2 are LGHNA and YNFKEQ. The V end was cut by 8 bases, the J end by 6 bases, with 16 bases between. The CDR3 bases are TGTGCCAGCGGGGCGATATCCAGGGATGGCTACACCTTC. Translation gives CASGAISRDGYTF.

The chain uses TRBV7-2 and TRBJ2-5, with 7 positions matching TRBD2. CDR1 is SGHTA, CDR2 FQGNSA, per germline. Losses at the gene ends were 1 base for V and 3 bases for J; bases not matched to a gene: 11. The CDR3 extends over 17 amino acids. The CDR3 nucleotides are TGTGCCAGCAGCTTAGGGCCCTGGCGGGGGAGCGAAGAGACCCAGTACTTC. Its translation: CASSLGPWRGSEETQYF.

CDR3 DNA sequence: TGTGCCTGGCAACAGGGGAGTTGGTCTGAAGCTTTCTTT. Encoded protein: CAWQQGSWSEAFF. The chain links TRBV30 to TRBJ1-1; TRBD1 aligns across 7 bases. The CDR3 runs 13 residues. V dropped 5 bases and J dropped 6; count of bases not matched to a gene: 9. Germline V gene sequence: CDR1 GTSNPN, CDR2 SVGIG (reference sequence).

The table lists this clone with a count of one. Here the CDR3 DNA reads TGTGCCACATACTACATCTTACAGGGGGCGAGCGGCTACACCTTC. Translated: CATYYILQGASGYTF. The chain combines TRBV5-4 with TRBJ1-2; TRBD1 matches at 9 bases. V trimming: 9 bases; J trimming: 8 bases; junction bases outside the gene matches: 17. CDR1 and CDR2 (germline): SGHNT, YYREEE (reference sequence). The CDR3 covers 15 residues.

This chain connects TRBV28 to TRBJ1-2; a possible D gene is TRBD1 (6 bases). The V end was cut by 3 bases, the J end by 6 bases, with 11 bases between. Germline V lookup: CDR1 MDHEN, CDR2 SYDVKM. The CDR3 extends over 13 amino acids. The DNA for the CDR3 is TGTGCCAGCAGTTTCGCAGGGGCGGATGGCTACACCTTC. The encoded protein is CASSFAGADGYTF.

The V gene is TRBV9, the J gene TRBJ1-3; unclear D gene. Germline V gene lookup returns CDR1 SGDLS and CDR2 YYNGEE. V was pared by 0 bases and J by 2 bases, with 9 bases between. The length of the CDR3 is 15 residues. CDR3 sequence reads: CASSVASGAGNTIYF. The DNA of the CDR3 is TGTGCCAGCAGCGTAGCATCCGGGGCTGGAAACACCATATATTTT.

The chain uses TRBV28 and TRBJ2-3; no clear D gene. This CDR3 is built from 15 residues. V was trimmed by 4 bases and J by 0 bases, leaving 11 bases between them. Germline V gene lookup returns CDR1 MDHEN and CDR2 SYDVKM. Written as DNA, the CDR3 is TGTGCCAGCAGTTCTAGTCCTTCTAGCACAGATACGCAGTATTTT. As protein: CASSSSPSSTDTQYF.

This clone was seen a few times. The CDR3 nucleotides read TGTGCCAGCAGCTCTGGCAAAGGGGGCTTACTGAACACTGAAGCTTTCTTT. It codes for CASSSGKGGLLNTEAFF. The V call is TRBV9, the J call TRBJ1-1; 7 bases fit TRBD1. After removal of 4 bases from V and 0 bases from J, the junction contained 12 bases not matched to a gene. Germline-derived CDR1 and CDR2 are SGDLS and YYNGEE. The CDR3 has 17 amino acids.

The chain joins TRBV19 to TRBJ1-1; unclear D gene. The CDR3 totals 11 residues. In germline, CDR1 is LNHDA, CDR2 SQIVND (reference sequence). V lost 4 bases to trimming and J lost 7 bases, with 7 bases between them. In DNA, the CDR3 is TGTGCCAGTAGTAACGGACTTGAAGCTTTCTTT. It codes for CASSNGLEAFF.

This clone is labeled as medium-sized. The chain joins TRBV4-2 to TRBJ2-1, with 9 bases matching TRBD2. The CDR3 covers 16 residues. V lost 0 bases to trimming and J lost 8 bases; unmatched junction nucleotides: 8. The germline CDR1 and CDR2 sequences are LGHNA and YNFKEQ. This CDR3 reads CASSQDLGGGADEQFF. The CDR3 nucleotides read TGTGCCAGCAGCCAAGATCTCGGCGGGGGGGCGGATGAGCAGTTCTTC.

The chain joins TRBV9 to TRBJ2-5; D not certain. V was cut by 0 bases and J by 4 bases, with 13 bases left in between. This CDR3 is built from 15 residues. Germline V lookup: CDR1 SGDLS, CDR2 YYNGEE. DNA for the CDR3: TGTGCCAGCAGCGTAGGAGTCCCACCGGGAGAGACCCAGTACTTC. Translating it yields CASSVGVPPGETQYF.

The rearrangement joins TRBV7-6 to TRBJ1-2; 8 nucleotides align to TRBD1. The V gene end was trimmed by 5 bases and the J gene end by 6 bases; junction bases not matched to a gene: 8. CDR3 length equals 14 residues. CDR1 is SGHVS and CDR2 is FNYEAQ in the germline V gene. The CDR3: CASSLQGGANGYTF. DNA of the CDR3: TGTGCCAGCAGCCTACAGGGGGGGGCAAATGGCTACACCTTC.

The DNA of the CDR3 is TGCGCCAGCAGCCCCGGACTACCTAACAATGAGCAGTTCTTC. As protein: CASSPGLPNNEQFF. This rearrangement joins TRBV4-1 to TRBJ2-1; D perhaps matches TRBD2 (6 bases). Trimming cost V 4 bases and J 5 bases, with 12 bases left between them. Per germline, CDR1 MGHRA and CDR2 YSYEKL. The CDR3 runs to 14 residues.

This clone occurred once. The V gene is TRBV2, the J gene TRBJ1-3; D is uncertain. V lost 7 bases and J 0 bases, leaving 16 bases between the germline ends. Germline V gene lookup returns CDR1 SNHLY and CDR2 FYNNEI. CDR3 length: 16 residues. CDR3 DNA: TGTGCCAGCAAATATTGGAAGGAGAGCTCTGGAAACACCATATATTTT. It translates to CASKYWKESSGNTIYF.

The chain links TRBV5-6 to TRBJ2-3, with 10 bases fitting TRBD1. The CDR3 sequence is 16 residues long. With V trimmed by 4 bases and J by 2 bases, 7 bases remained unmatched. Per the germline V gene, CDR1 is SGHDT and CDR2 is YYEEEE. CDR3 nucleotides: TGTGCCAGCAGCAATTTTGACAGGGGGCTCACAGATACGCAGTATTTT. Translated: CASSNFDRGLTDTQYF.

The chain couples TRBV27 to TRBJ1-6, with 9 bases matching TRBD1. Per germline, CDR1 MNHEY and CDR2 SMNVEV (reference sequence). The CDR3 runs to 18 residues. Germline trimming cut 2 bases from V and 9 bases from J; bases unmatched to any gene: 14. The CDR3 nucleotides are TGTGCCAGCAGTTTAAGTCTACCGGGACAGGGAACGGGTTCACCCCTCCACTTT. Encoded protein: CASSLSLPGQGTGSPLHF.

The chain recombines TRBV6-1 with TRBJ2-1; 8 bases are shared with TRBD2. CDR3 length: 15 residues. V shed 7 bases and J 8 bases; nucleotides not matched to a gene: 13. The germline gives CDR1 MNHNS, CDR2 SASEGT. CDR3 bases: TGTGCCAGCACTCCGGGACTAGTTTCTTTCGATGAGCAGTTCTTC. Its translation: CASTPGLVSFDEQFF.

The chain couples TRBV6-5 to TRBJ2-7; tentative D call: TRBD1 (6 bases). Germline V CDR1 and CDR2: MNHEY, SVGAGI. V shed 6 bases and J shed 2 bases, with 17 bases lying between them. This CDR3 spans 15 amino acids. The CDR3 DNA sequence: TGTGCCAGCAGCGTTGATAAAGGGGGACCCTACGAGCAGTACTTC. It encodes CASSVDKGGPYEQYF.

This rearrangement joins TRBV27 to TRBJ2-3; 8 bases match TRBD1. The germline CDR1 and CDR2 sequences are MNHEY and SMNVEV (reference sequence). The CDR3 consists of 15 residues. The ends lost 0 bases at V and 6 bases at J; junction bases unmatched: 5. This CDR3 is CASSLSRTGRDTQYF. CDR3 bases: TGTGCCAGCAGTTTATCCCGGACAGGGCGGGATACGCAGTATTTT.